The rows below give T cell receptor beta chains drawn from one sample of a study of shared clonotypes between healthy human individuals. The assay was immunoSEQ multiplex PCR, and TCRdb's table has in-frame clones only and misses some. The table has a few million clones, 92% seen once. The sequenced sample was naive CD4+ T cells from PBMCs. The receptors here all came from a man between 18 and 29 years old in good health. Some clones in this sample may be carry-over from other donors' samples. Each CDR3 is given without its conserved first and last residue. D genes are given only for firm matches.

V	J	D	CDR3
TRBV28	TRBJ2-7	TRBD1	ASSQQGKEQY
TRBV6-6	TRBJ2-7	-	ASSYEGFLGLY
TRBV28	TRBJ1-5	-	ASSLFSPSIQPQH
TRBV27	TRBJ2-2	TRBD2	ASSFHASLAGAGELF
TRBV5-4	TRBJ2-7	TRBD1	ASSFGTVPYEQY
TRBV29-1	TRBJ1-1	-	SESGARDTEAF
TRBV6-5	TRBJ2-7	TRBD2	ASSYQRGTSYEQY
TRBV5-3	TRBJ2-7	-	ARSLGVFPLYEQY
TRBV10-3	TRBJ1-4	-	AIGGRALGNEKLF
TRBV6-5	TRBJ2-2	TRBD1	ASSYARGTGELF
TRBV6-5	TRBJ2-1	-	ASSQNGPSYNEQF
TRBV28	TRBJ2-7	-	ASTKSRVEREQY
TRBV4-3	TRBJ1-5	-	ASSPGLPWQPQH
TRBV7-7	TRBJ2-1	-	ASSLGIGNNEQF
TRBV7-2	TRBJ1-2	-	ASSLVEGLGGGYT
TRBV2	TRBJ1-5	-	ASRKRAGNQPQH
TRBV15	TRBJ1-1	-	ATSRDTRNTEAF
TRBV2	TRBJ1-3	TRBD1	ASGRDRAGNTIY
TRBV7-2	TRBJ1-2	-	ASSTPDRVGGYT
TRBV6-6	TRBJ1-3	-	ASSYTGHSGNTIY
TRBV27	TRBJ2-7	TRBD2	ASSHKGQGTSGRSYEQY
TRBV11-2	TRBJ1-4	TRBD1	ASSDPGGNEKLF
TRBV28	TRBJ2-2	-	ASSRPGTYTGELF
TRBV30	TRBJ2-1	-	AWMRVLTIGYNEQF
TRBV18	TRBJ2-3	-	ASSPRSTSTDTQY
TRBV7-6	TRBJ1-4	-	ASSRQLGLGEKLF
TRBV5-1	TRBJ1-3	TRBD1	ASSLGPGQGKNTIY
TRBV18	TRBJ1-2	TRBD1	ASSPPGQGYYGYT
TRBV5-1	TRBJ2-7	TRBD1	ASGTGGYEQY
TRBV2	TRBJ1-3	-	ASRLTGGSGNTIY
TRBV21-1	TRBJ2-1	-	ASSPTPDNEQF
TRBV6-6	TRBJ1-5	-	ASSPQGSNQPQH
TRBV7-3	TRBJ2-3	TRBD2	ASSLTAGGGTDTQY
TRBV18	TRBJ2-7	-	ASSMTSPSLEQY
TRBV2	TRBJ2-7	TRBD2	ASSELGGGSLQY
TRBV27	TRBJ1-1	-	ASSFNSHNTEAF
TRBV29-1	TRBJ2-1	TRBD2	SVDGTSGRDEQF
TRBV30	TRBJ2-3	TRBD2	AWIPWKGLAGRSTDTQY
TRBV19	TRBJ2-4	-	ASSMTRGNIQY
TRBV5-6	TRBJ2-7	-	ASSLRHDNYEQY
TRBV19	TRBJ2-2	-	ATSPLGTGELF
TRBV29-1	TRBJ1-1	TRBD1	SVVHYLQGTEAF
TRBV28	TRBJ1-1	-	ASSFGGENTEAF
TRBV9	TRBJ2-7	TRBD2	ASSVGTSGNGEQY
TRBV5-1	TRBJ2-1	-	ASSLGGLIYNEQF
TRBV7-2	TRBJ1-1	-	ASSLFRVPEAF
TRBV28	TRBJ2-5	TRBD1	ASSVGTGRIETQY
TRBV28	TRBJ2-7	TRBD1	ASSLTGATYEQY
TRBV28	TRBJ1-2	-	ASSFSGKGYGYT
TRBV7-2	TRBJ2-7	TRBD1	ASSLPQGAYEQY
TRBV7-3	TRBJ2-2	-	ASSLEQGRTGELF
TRBV5-1	TRBJ2-3	TRBD2	ASSFLPAGRTDTQY
TRBV4-1	TRBJ2-1	TRBD2	ASSHPGLAGGSEQF
TRBV6-6	TRBJ2-2	TRBD2	ASSYNLAGATGELF
TRBV6-5	TRBJ2-1	TRBD2	ASSGGLAGDNEQF
TRBV5-4	TRBJ1-3	TRBD1	ASSLGGQRNSGNTIY
TRBV7-9	TRBJ2-5	-	ASSLGPGTKTQY
TRBV4-1	TRBJ1-6	-	ASSQGRADYNSPLH